A single sample is the source of the 10 T cell receptor beta chains below, sequenced in a study of T cell changes during pregnancy in multiple sclerosis. Produced via immunoSEQ multiplex PCR; TCRdb's table is partial and in-frame only. The data hold 15,000 to 20,000 clones, with 86% observed a single time. The starting material was CD8+ T cells from peripheral blood mononuclear cells, obtained in the third trimester of pregnancy. The receptor set was obtained from a female donor in good health, enrolled as a control in a pregnancy study.

A single count supports this clone. The chain carries TRBV28 and TRBJ1-1; D call uncertain. V lost 2 bases, J lost 2 bases, and 18 bases lay in between. This CDR3 is built from 17 residues. The germline gives CDR1 MDHEN, CDR2 SYDVKM. The CDR3 bases are TGTGCCAGCAGTTTACCCGCTAGTTTGGCGGCCAACACTGAAGCTTTCTTT. Protein: CASSLPASLAANTEAFF.

This clone appeared a single time. The V call is TRBV18, the J call TRBJ2-3; unclear D gene. The germline V gene encodes CDR1 KGHSH and CDR2 LQKENI. V lost 1 base to trimming and J lost 2 bases, with 7 bases between them. This CDR3 has 14 residues. In DNA form, the CDR3 reads TGTGCCAGCTCACCACGCGAATCCACAGATACGCAGTATTTT. Translating it yields CASSPRESTDTQYF. Drawing the rest from reference TRBV18 and TRBJ2-3, the complete variable domain is NAGVMQNPRHLVRRRGQEARLRCSPMKGHSHVYWYRQLPEEGLKFMVYLQKENIIDESGMPKERFSAEFPKEGPSILRIQQVVRGDSAAYFCASSPRESTDTQYFGPGTRLTVL.

The rearrangement links TRBV15 to TRBJ2-5; 8 nucleotides align to TRBD2. V was clipped by 5 bases and J by 2 bases; unmatched bases: 10. The length of the CDR3 is 16 residues. Germline CDR1 is LNHNV and CDR2 is YYDKDF (reference sequence). The chain's CDR3 is CATSSPGGGGQETQYF. DNA of the CDR3: TGTGCCACCAGCTCCCCGGGAGGGGGAGGGCAAGAGACCCAGTACTTC. Drawing the rest from reference TRBV15 and TRBJ2-5, the complete variable domain is DAMVIQNPRYQVTQFGKPVTLSCSQTLNHNVMYWYQQKSSQAPKLLFHYYDKDFNNEADTPDNFQSRRPNTSFCFLDIRSPGLGDTAMYLCATSSPGGGGQETQYFGPGTRLLVL.

The V and J genes are TRBV7-6 and TRBJ2-3; 11 bases are a match to TRBD2. This CDR3 comprises 17 residues. Trimming removed 3 bases from V and 6 bases from J; junction bases left unmatched: 11. Germline values: CDR1 SGHVS, CDR2 FNYEAQ. Here the CDR3 reads CASSFRNPLAGGDTQYF. The CDR3 coding sequence is TGTGCCAGCAGCTTCCGTAATCCCTTAGCGGGGGGGGATACGCAGTATTTT.

The chain links TRBV19 to TRBJ1-1, with 7 bases lining up with TRBD1. V was clipped by 3 bases and J by 2 bases; unmatched bases: 6. This CDR3 comprises 15 residues. Germline lookup yields CDR1 LNHDA and CDR2 SQIVND (reference sequence). CDR3 nucleotides: TGTGCCAGTAGTATTGCGCCAGGGGGTAACACTGAAGCTTTCTTT. It yields the protein CASSIAPGGNTEAFF.

This sequence joins TRBV9 and TRBJ2-5, with D possibly being TRBD2 (6 bases). The CDR3 has 11 residues. V shed 3 bases and J shed 10 bases, with 10 bases lying between them. Germline V lookup: CDR1 SGDLS, CDR2 YYNGEE. CDR3 region: CASSDPAGQYF. The CDR3 region has the DNA TGTGCCAGCAGCGACCCAGCGGGCCAGTACTTC.

The chain combines TRBV7-6 with TRBJ1-5; TRBD1 might be the D (6 bases). The CDR3 has 14 residues. V shed 5 bases and J shed 5 bases, with 13 bases lying between them. Germline V CDR1 and CDR2: SGHVS, FNYEAQ. The CDR3 DNA is TGTGCCAGCAGCATGGACAGTCTCGATCAGCCCCAGCATTTT. Its translation: CASSMDSLDQPQHF. The full variable domain, with the rest looked up from reference TRBV7-6 and TRBJ1-5, is GAGVSQSPRYKVTKRGQDVALRCDPISGHVSLYWYRQALGQGPEFLTYFNYEAQQDKSGLPNDRFSAERPEGSISTLTIQRTEQRDSAMYRCASSMDSLDQPQHFGDGTRLSIL.

In this sample, this clone turned up once. The rearrangement uses TRBV7-8 and TRBJ2-7; unclear D gene. The CDR3 is made up of 14 amino acids. The V gene lost 5 bases and the J gene lost 5 bases, with 16 bases spanning the gap. Looked up from germline, CDR1 is SGHVS and CDR2 is FQNEAQ. The CDR3 sequence is CASSTGPPSDEQYF. CDR3 coding DNA: TGTGCCAGCAGCACTGGGCCTCCGTCGGACGAGCAGTACTTC.

The chain links TRBV7-3 to TRBJ2-7; 7 bases map to TRBD1. The V gene end was trimmed by 5 bases and the J gene end by 2 bases; junction bases not matched to a gene: 3. The CDR3 has 13 amino acids. Germline V CDR1 and CDR2: SGHTA, FQGTGA. The CDR3 DNA is TGTGCCAGCAGCCGTGGGACAGCCTACGAGCAGTACTTC. Translation gives CASSRGTAYEQYF. Together with reference TRBV7-3 and TRBJ2-7, the CDR3 gives the full variable domain: GAGVSQTPSNKVTEKGKYVELRCDPISGHTALYWYRQSLGQGPEFLIYFQGTGAADDSGLPNDRFFAVRPEGSVSTLKIQRTERGDSAVYLCASSRGTAYEQYFGPGTRLTVT.

J is TRBJ1-1 and V is TRBV27, with 8 positions matching TRBD1. Looked up from germline, CDR1 is MNHEY and CDR2 is SMNVEV (reference sequence). This CDR3 has 14 residues. The V and J ends lost 0 bases and 4 bases, in that order; junction bases with no gene match: 1. This chain's CDR3 is CASSLSTGATEAFF. As DNA, the CDR3 is TGTGCCAGCAGTTTATCGACAGGGGCCACTGAAGCTTTCTTT.